These 22 T cell receptor beta chains share one sample of origin, sequenced in a study of cytomegalovirus exposure and HLA in healthy donors. PCR involved 60 Vbeta and 13 Jbeta primers. Sequenced by immunoSEQ multiplex PCR; TCRdb stores in-frame clones only, minus some. The data contain over 150,000 clones, about 81% of them seen just once; the ten biggest clones take up 2.5% to 3%. The sample comprised PBMCs. The receptors here all came from a woman aged 50 to 65 in good health and CMV-seropositive.

The V and J genes are TRBV18 and TRBJ1-1, with a possible D match to TRBD1 (5 bases). The CDR3 consists of 13 residues. CDR1 is KGHSH, CDR2 LQKENI, per germline. V lost 6 bases, J lost 0 bases, and 8 bases lay in between. The CDR3, as DNA: TGTGCCAGCTCCAGGGATGTGAACACTGAAGCTTTCTTT. Its protein is CASSRDVNTEAFF.

The gene calls are TRBV7-3 and TRBJ1-2, with 10 bases fitting TRBD1. CDR1 SGHTA and CDR2 FQGTGA come from the germline V gene. After removal of 5 bases from V and 9 bases from J, the junction contained 12 bases not matched to a gene. This CDR3 comprises 15 residues. CDR3 amino acids: CASSPLPGTGVRYTF. The CDR3 DNA reads TGTGCCAGCAGCCCCCTTCCCGGGACAGGGGTGCGCTACACCTTC.

The chain has TRBV2 and TRBJ1-1; no clear D gene. This CDR3 contains 14 residues. V was trimmed by 8 bases and J by 0 bases, leaving 13 bases between them. Looked up from germline, CDR1 is SNHLY and CDR2 is FYNNEI. CDR3 in amino acids: CASYSQWMNTEAFF. CDR3 coding DNA: TGTGCCAGCTACTCACAGTGGATGAACACTGAAGCTTTCTTT.

This clone was counted only a few times. This chain links TRBV14 with TRBJ1-2; D might be TRBD1 (5 bases). The V end was cut by 0 bases, the J end by 4 bases, with 18 bases between. This CDR3 region has 17 residues. Germline V gives CDR1 SGHDN, CDR2 FVKESK. This chain's CDR3 is CASSQDGFTGRIYGYTF. In DNA, the CDR3 is TGTGCCAGCAGCCAAGACGGGTTCACAGGCAGAATCTATGGCTACACCTTC.

This chain uses TRBV5-1 with TRBJ1-4; the D gene is possibly TRBD1 (6 bases). The CDR3 spans 16 residues. The V gene lost 0 bases and the J gene lost 0 bases, with 9 bases spanning the gap. Germline assignment: CDR1 SGHRS and CDR2 YFSETQ. CDR3 nucleotide sequence: TGCGCCAGCAGCTTGGGGGGGCTAGCAACTAATGAAAAACTGTTTTTT. It is translated as CASSLGGLATNEKLFF.

This chain connects TRBV7-8 to TRBJ1-1, with D perhaps TRBD1 (5 bases). Germline values: CDR1 SGHVS, CDR2 FQNEAQ. The CDR3 is 15 amino acids. V dropped 2 bases and J dropped 3 bases, with 13 bases sitting between them. The CDR3 here is CASSLLSWGDTEAFF. In DNA form, the CDR3 reads TGTGCCAGCAGCTTATTAAGTTGGGGGGACACTGAAGCTTTCTTT. Full variable domain (rest looked up from reference TRBV7-8 and TRBJ1-1): GAGVSQSPRYKVAKRGQDVALRCDPISGHVSLFWYQQALGQGPEFLTYFQNEAQLDKSGLPSDRFFAERPEGSVSTLKIQRTQQEDSAVYLCASSLLSWGDTEAFFGQGTRLTVV.

A few counts support this clone. The chain joins TRBV4-1 to TRBJ2-3; D gene uncertain. The CDR3 contains 15 residues. Germline V gene data show CDR1 as MGHRA and CDR2 as YSYEKL. V lost 4 bases and J 4 bases, leaving 15 bases between the germline ends. The CDR3 loop reads CASSPWLLEADTQYF. The DNA of the CDR3 is TGCGCCAGCAGCCCGTGGCTCCTCGAGGCAGATACGCAGTATTTT.

This clone was seen once. A read error may produce the germline difference seen at one junction end. This chain connects TRBV7-9 to TRBJ2-7; D is ambiguous. This CDR3 region has 12 residues. In germline, CDR1 is SEHNR, CDR2 FQNEAQ (reference sequence). The CDR3 DNA reads as TGTTCCAGCAGCTTCGAGACCTACGAGCAGTACTTC. Translated, it gives CSSSFETYEQYF.

The chain links TRBV5-4 to TRBJ2-1; 9 nucleotides align to TRBD1. V gave up 4 bases and J gave up 16 bases; unmatched junction bases: 9. This CDR3 spans 12 amino acids. CDR1 SGHNT and CDR2 YYREEE come from the germline V gene (reference sequence). CDR3 DNA sequence: TGTGCCAGCAGCGTGCCGGGACAGGGTCAATTCTTC. Its protein is CASSVPGQGQFF.

The J gene is TRBJ1-1, the V gene TRBV13; a possible D gene is TRBD1 (6 bases). This CDR3 contains 13 residues. V was clipped by 11 bases and J by 4 bases, with 17 bases between them. CDR1 and CDR2 (germline): PRHDT, FYEKMQ (reference sequence). For the CDR3, the DNA is TGTGCCCCCAGAGGGGGGGGTGGCACTGAAGCTTTCTTT. Its protein product is CAPRGGGGTEAFF. The variable domain in full, completed from reference TRBV13 and TRBJ1-1, reads AAGVIQSPRHLIKEKRETATLKCYPIPRHDTVYWYQQGPGQDPQFLISFYEKMQSDKGSIPDRFSAQQFSDYHSELNMSSLELGDSALYFCAPRGGGGTEAFFGQGTRLTVV.

The chain uses TRBV29-1 and TRBJ2-1; no reliable D call. Germline CDR1 SQVTM, CDR2 ANQGSEA. This CDR3 region has 11 residues. V was cut by 6 bases and J by 5 bases, with 8 bases left in between. The chain's CDR3 is CSVPVHNEQFF. DNA for the CDR3: TGCAGCGTGCCAGTTCACAATGAGCAGTTCTTC.

The gene calls are TRBV4-1 and TRBJ2-3; 9 bases map to TRBD2. Germline CDR1 MGHRA, CDR2 YSYEKL. J lost 6 bases, V lost 0 bases, and 7 bases had no gene match. The CDR3 sequence is 16 residues long. CDR3 protein: CASSQDPSGEDDTQYF. The CDR3 region has the DNA TGCGCCAGCAGCCAAGACCCTAGCGGGGAGGACGATACGCAGTATTTT.

The V call is TRBV4-1, the J call TRBJ1-2; D is undetermined. Looked up from germline, CDR1 is MGHRA and CDR2 is YSYEKL. The CDR3 sequence is 15 residues long. The V and J ends lost 1 base and 2 bases respectively, with 11 bases between them. CDR3 coding DNA: TGCGCCAGCAGCCAAGTCTATACTCAAAACTATGGCTACACCTTC. Amino acid sequence: CASSQVYTQNYGYTF.

V and J are TRBV5-1 and TRBJ1-1; tentatively, D is TRBD1 (6 bases). This CDR3 is 14 amino acids long. The germline V and J ends were trimmed by 0 bases and 2 bases, with 8 bases remaining between them. The germline V gene has CDR1 SGHRS and CDR2 YFSETQ. The CDR3 nucleotides are TGCGCCAGCAGCTTGGACAGGGCAAACACTGAAGCTTTCTTT. This encodes CASSLDRANTEAFF.

In this sample, this clone turned up a few times. The V and J genes are TRBV7-2 and TRBJ1-1; possible D gene TRBD1, 5 bases. CDR1 SGHTA and CDR2 FQGNSA come from the germline V gene. This CDR3 comprises 16 residues. V was pared by 7 bases and J by 5 bases, with 23 bases between. The CDR3 DNA reads TGTGCCAGCACCTCGGGCCTCAAGAGGAGGGGAACTGAAGCTTTCTTT. Protein sequence: CASTSGLKRRGTEAFF.

As regards this clone: Additional DNA sequences in this sample encode the identical CDR3. This CDR3 is CASSGGTSSYNEQFF. CDR3 DNA sequence: TGTGCCAGCAGTGGCGGGACGAGCTCCTACAATGAGCAGTTCTTC. The chain links TRBV2 to TRBJ2-1, with D perhaps matching TRBD2 (6 bases). Germline V gene sequence: CDR1 SNHLY, CDR2 FYNNEI. The CDR3 is made up of 15 amino acids. V lost 4 bases to trimming and J lost 0 bases, with 10 bases between them.

The chain employs TRBV7-7 and TRBJ2-5; no clear D. Trimming removed 1 base from V and 1 base from J, with 7 bases in between. CDR3 length: 14 residues. CDR1 is SSHAT and CDR2 is FNYEAQ in the germline V gene (reference sequence). The CDR3 DNA reads as TGTGCCAGCAGCTTAGACTGGAGCCAAGAGACCCAGTACTTC. Translating gives CASSLDWSQETQYF.

The genes are TRBV15 and TRBJ1-3; D is ambiguous. V was pared by 5 bases and J by 4 bases, with 15 bases between. The germline V gene has CDR1 LNHNV and CDR2 YYDKDF (reference sequence). This CDR3 is 15 amino acids long. The CDR3 region is CATSPREDAGNTIYF. Here the CDR3 DNA reads TGTGCCACCAGCCCCCGAGAGGATGCAGGAAACACCATATATTTT.

The DNA for the CDR3 is TGTGCCAGCAGCTTGGGATTTAGCGCCCACACAGATACGCAGTATTTT. This gives the protein CASSLGFSAHTDTQYF. The J gene is TRBJ2-3, the V gene TRBV5-4; tentative D call: TRBD2 (5 bases). Per the germline V gene, CDR1 is SGHNT and CDR2 is YYREEE (reference sequence). The CDR3 has 16 amino acids. Trimming left V 0 bases short and J 2 bases short, with 13 bases between. The variable domain in full, completed from reference TRBV5-4 and TRBJ2-3, reads ETGVTQSPTHLIKTRGQQVTLRCSSQSGHNTVSWYQQALGQGPQFIFQYYREEENGRGNFPPRFSGLQFPNYSSELNVNALELDDSALYLCASSLGFSAHTDTQYFGPGTRLTVL.

This chain uses TRBV7-6 with TRBJ2-5, with 10 bases identical to TRBD2. The CDR3 is 16 residues long. Germline lookup yields CDR1 SGHVS and CDR2 FNYEAQ. The junction had 7 bases not matched to a gene; V was cut back by 2 bases and J by 4 bases. The CDR3 coding sequence is TGTGCCAGCAGCTTATCCAGCGGGGGGGCGCGAGAGACCCAGTACTTC. This gives the protein CASSLSSGGARETQYF.

The V and J genes are TRBV29-1 and TRBJ2-7; 7 nucleotides line up with TRBD2. The CDR3 runs to 16 residues. V dropped 5 bases and J dropped 0; count of bases not matched to a gene: 13. CDR1 SQVTM and CDR2 ANQGSEA come from the germline V gene. Here the CDR3 reads CSVLSGRTFSSYEQYF. DNA for the CDR3: TGCAGCGTTTTATCCGGGAGGACATTTTCCTCCTACGAGCAGTACTTC.

This clone was found once. The chain links TRBV18 to TRBJ1-1; D ambiguous. The germline CDR1 and CDR2 sequences are KGHSH and LQKENI. The CDR3 has 16 residues. Trimming removed 3 bases from V and 2 bases from J, with 16 bases in between. The CDR3 region is CASSPRRLAGNTEAFF. The CDR3 coding sequence is TGTGCCAGCTCACCGCGAAGGTTAGCGGGAAACACTGAAGCTTTCTTT.